Sequencing of this TCR beta chain was carried out in a study of blood T cell repertoires in COVID-19 (dated by TCRdb to between 2020 and 2021). Regarding the research as a whole: Samples from collaborators originated in the United States, Italy and Spain and spanned both the acute and convalescent phases of COVID-19. The prospective study material was composed of cDNA or gDNA derived from T cells, B-cell-depleted T cells, or PBMCs. The dataset comprised deeply sampled blood TCRbeta repertoires from subjects exposed to, actively infected with, or recovered from COVID-19. The repertoires were released in a freely available public database meant as a resource for research on the immune response to SARS-CoV-2. Samples came from the ongoing ImmuneRACE study (first 160 participants) plus 1,254 subjects from 6 global collaborators. A de-identified subject ID, COVID-19 status, age in years and sex were almost always included in the sample metadata. Where available, HLA class I and class II types were taken from metadata supplied by the sample provider and were not determined by assay-based typing.

The CDR3 contains 14 residues, cysteine and phenylalanine counted. The kept DNA is CDR3 alone, 42 bases in frame from the first base. Looking up the germline V gene (reference sequence) yields CDR1 WNHNN and CDR2 SYGVQD. The V and J ends are trimmed by 8 bases and 2 bases, leaving 13 bases between them. The collaborating institutions used their own protocols to collect whole blood in K2EDTA tubes. For TCRbeta analysis, collaborators shipped samples as frozen whole blood, isolated PBMCs, or DNA extracted from either of those sample types. The investigation overall reported the following: How much clinical and demographic metadata was included differed by source and by participant, and the metadata was provided uncurated.

This clone was found once. This receptor's antigen is unknown. Base qualities are missing; no much larger clone stands one base away. TCRbeta CDR3 regions were amplified from genomic DNA using the immunoSEQ Assay, a bias-controlled multiplex PCR. The study's processing was this. The number of nucleated cells in each sample was estimated by amplification of reference gene primers within the assay. Sequence reads were collapsed and filtered to measure the absolute abundance of every unique TCRbeta CDR3 rearrangement. For each sample, productive Simpson clonality was calculated as the square root of Simpson's diversity index over productive rearrangements. This immuneACCESS table, as held by TCRdb, lists in-frame sequences with V and J called but not all clones. Of the missing ones, under half trace to an unresolved V gene in checked studies; the others have no known cause. V and J calls and clone size are copied from that table; D and trimming were computed from the DNA. A total of about 98,000 clones appear in this sample, less than 85% of them only once. Roughly a tenth of the sample is in the top ten clones.

The chain couples TRBV10-1 to TRBJ1-3; the D gene is possibly TRBD1, with 5 bases matching. The source material was peripheral blood. The TCR comes from a man in his sixties or seventies with active or convalescent COVID-19. At the DNA level, the sequence is TGCGCCAGCCGTTCCGGGGGACCTGGAAACACCATATATTTT. This encodes CASRSGGPGNTIYF.